The entry that follows covers one T cell receptor beta chain sequence. The sample comes from a study of blood T cells in healthy people across ages. A second 7 to 11 cycle PCR used barcoded and J-beta primers. A single record per CDR3 protein comes from TCRdb applying MiXCR to the 5' RACE reads. This sample has roughly 800,000 distinct CDR3 sequences, with approximately 25% found just once. The CDR3 is 15 residues long. The germline V gene encodes CDR1 SGHRS and CDR2 YFSETQ. The trim removed 0 bases at V and 5 bases at J, leaving 5 bases unmatched. This sample was also put to use in a study of T cells of mothers and their children.

Sequenced material: blood. The receptor was derived from a boy under 18 in good health. J is TRBJ2-1 and V is TRBV5-1, with TRBD2 matching 7 bases. CDR3 bases: TGCGCCAGCAGCTTGGTTCTAGCGGCGAACAATGAGCAGTTCTTC. It specifies CASSLVLAANNEQFF.